The source of this T cell receptor beta chain is a study of T cell responses to AZD1222 COVID-19 vaccine (TCRdb year 2021). Some background on the complete study: TCR sequencing was performed for about 250 trial participants, of whom about 200 were given two doses of AZD1222 and approximately 25 were given two doses of MenACWY control vaccine. Trial participants were enrolled into age subgroups of 18-55, 56-69 and 70-plus years, which contained around 140, 26 and 57 TCR-sequenced participants, respectively.

Paper-wide results and their limitations: Conclusions about previously exposed vaccinees are limited, since just a handful of AZD1222 recipients were seropositive for SARS-CoV-2 at baseline. After two AZD1222 doses, both the breadth and the depth of spike-specific TCRs were significantly higher than at day 0 and than in MenACWY recipients. The whole spike protein was spanned by vaccine-associated CD4 TCRs, and dominant responses were seen in regions 160-218 and 743-854. Participants were mostly white British, with more females than males. The authors suggested clonal diversity may have been underestimated. No day 14 peak-response samples were available, so repertoires were characterized only after the peak T cell response. Reportedly, almost half of the unique spike-specific TCRs recognized epitopes lying outside the regions that are mutated in the B.1.351 and B.1.1.7 variants. The 56-69-year group was small, and its depth increase did not reach significance, likely because of low power.

According to the study, the label for this sample's time point signals: about 28 days (+/-7) after the second vaccine dose. Because spike-specific TCR depth and breadth did not differ between the two schedules, AZD1222 recipients who got a second dose at roughly 4 weeks were pooled with those who got a second dose at roughly 12 weeks. Vaccinee samples came from UK trials COV001 and COV002, including a single-blind randomized controlled phase 2/3 trial of AZD1222 (ChAdOx1 nCoV-19) in healthy adults. For TCRbeta chain sequencing, PBMC samples were collected from trial participants at day 0 and at day 28 after the second dose. The CDR3 regions of human TCRbeta chains were analyzed by immunosequencing. As for how the authors treated the data: Repertoire TCRs were matched against a reference library of SARS-CoV-2-specific TCRs generated with the MIRA antigen-specificity platform. Breadth was defined as the fraction of unique TCRs that were SARS-CoV-2-associated, and depth was defined as the fraction of total T cells that were SARS-CoV-2-associated. Using the MIRA data, each spike-specific TCR was mapped to the spike region that the TCR reacts to and placed in a CD4 or CD8 class. Log10-transformed breadth and depth values were compared by one-way ANOVA with Sidak's multiple comparisons tests. TCRdb carries this immuneACCESS record with in-frame sequences only. Its versions omit some clonotypes, under half of them owing to an unresolved V gene in the studies checked, with the rest unexplained. The DNA gave D and trimming, while V, J and clone size come from that table. The sample contains tens of thousands of clones, 85% to 90% of them found a single time. The ten biggest clones cover around 10% of the sample.

Of note for this clone: Its antigen remains undetermined. No base-level quality is on record; no much larger clone is a single base apart.

As encoded in the germline V gene (reference sequence), CDR1 is SEHNR while CDR2 is FQNEAQ. Its CDR3 holds 15 amino acids, cysteine through phenylalanine. Only the CDR3 DNA stays, 45 bases, in frame from base 1. Trimming takes 5 bases from V and 4 bases from J, and the germline ends sit 12 bases apart. The sequence derives from an adult who received the AZD1222 COVID-19 vaccine. This sequence uses TRBV7-9 and TRBJ2-6; 6 matching bases give a weak D call of TRBD2. The source material was peripheral blood, sampled 28 days after the second AZD1222 dose. Here is the DNA: TGTGCCAGCAGCCCCCGTCGGGAGGGGGCCAACGTCCTGACTTTC. Its protein is CASSPRREGANVLTF.